This T cell receptor beta chain stems from a study of control samples from healthy donors and cancer patients. This clone was found once. TCRdb's table, derived via immunoSEQ multiplex PCR, lists solely in-frame clones and lacks some. The profile shows about 150,000 clones, approximately 94% of them singletons. Sequencing was performed on blood. The sequence derives from a young man in good health.

The CDR3 bases are TGTGCCAGCAGCAACTGTAACAGGGCGGAGGCGGAGTCGGGGCCCGAGCAGTACTTC. It translates to CASSNCNRAEAESGPEQYF. The V and J genes are TRBV21-1 and TRBJ2-7; the table names TRBD1, a call not compared with the DNA. TRBV21-1 is an annotated pseudogene. This CDR3 comprises 19 residues.